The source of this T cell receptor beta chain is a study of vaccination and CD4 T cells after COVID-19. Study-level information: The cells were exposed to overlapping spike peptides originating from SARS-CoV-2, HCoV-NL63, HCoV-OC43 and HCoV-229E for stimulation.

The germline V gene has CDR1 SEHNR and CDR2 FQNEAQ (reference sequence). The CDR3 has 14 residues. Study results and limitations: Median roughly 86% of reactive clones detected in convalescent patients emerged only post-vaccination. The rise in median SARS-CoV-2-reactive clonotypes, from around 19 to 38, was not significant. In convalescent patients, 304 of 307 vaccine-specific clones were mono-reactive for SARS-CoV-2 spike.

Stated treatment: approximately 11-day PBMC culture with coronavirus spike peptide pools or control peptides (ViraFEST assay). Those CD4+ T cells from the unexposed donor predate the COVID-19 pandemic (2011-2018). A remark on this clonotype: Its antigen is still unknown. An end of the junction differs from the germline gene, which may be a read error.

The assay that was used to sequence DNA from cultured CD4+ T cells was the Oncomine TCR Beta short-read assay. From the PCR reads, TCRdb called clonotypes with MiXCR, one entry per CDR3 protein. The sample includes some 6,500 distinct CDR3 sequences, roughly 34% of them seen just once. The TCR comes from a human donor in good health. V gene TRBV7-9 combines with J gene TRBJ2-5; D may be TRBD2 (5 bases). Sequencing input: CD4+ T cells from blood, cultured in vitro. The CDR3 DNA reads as TGCGCCAGCAGCTTGGGCCGGACGGGGGAGACCCAGTACTTC. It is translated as CASSLGRTGETQYF.